This TCR beta chain is drawn from a study of neurological immune-mediated disorders. Study-level results: Among 34 multiple sclerosis patients, 18 had repertoires that phylogenetic grouping placed in one related-CDR3 cluster, a possible signature.

It was by 5'RACE with 10-nucleotide random UMIs that the cDNA was made. TCRdb passed the 5' RACE reads through MiXCR, listing each CDR3 protein once. The repertoire holds over 35,000 distinct CDR3 sequences, with 3.5% to 4% as singletons. This clonotype occurred many times. What it binds is unknown. Between the trimmed V and J ends, which lost 2 bases and 9 bases, there was a span of 11 bases. The CDR3 is made up of 12 amino acids. The TCR sequence derives from a man aged 25-45 years with multiple sclerosis. The chain couples TRBV12-3 or TRBV12-4 to TRBJ2-7, with D perhaps TRBD2 (6 bases). Sequencing was performed on PBMCs. This CDR3 is CASSLSREAQYF. CDR3 nucleotides: TGTGCCAGCAGTTTATCCAGGGAGGCGCAGTACTTC.